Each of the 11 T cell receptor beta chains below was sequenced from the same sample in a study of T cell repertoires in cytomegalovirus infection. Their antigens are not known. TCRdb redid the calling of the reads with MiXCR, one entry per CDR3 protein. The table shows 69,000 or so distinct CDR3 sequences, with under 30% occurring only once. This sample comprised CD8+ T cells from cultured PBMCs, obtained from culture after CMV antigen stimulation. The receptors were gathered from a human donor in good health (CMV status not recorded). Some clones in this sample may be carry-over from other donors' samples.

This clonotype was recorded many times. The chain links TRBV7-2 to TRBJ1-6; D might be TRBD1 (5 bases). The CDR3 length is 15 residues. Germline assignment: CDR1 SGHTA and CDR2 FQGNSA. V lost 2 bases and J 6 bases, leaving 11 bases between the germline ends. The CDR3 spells CASSLFEGINSPLHF. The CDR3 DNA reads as TGTGCCAGCAGCTTATTCGAGGGGATTAATTCACCCCTCCACTTT.

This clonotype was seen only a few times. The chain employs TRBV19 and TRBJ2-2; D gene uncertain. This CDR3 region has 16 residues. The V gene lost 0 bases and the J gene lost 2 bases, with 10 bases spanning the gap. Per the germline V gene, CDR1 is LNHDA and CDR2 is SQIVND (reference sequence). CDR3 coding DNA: TGTGCCAGTAGTATAGAGTTGCCCGGTAACACCGGGGAGCTGTTTTTT. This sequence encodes CASSIELPGNTGELFF.

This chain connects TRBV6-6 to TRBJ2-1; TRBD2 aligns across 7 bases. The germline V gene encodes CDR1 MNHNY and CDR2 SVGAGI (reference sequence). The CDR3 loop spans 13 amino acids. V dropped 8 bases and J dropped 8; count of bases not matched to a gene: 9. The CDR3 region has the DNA TGTGCCAGCGTCGGCGGGAGCTTCTATGAGCAGTTCTTC. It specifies CASVGGSFYEQFF.

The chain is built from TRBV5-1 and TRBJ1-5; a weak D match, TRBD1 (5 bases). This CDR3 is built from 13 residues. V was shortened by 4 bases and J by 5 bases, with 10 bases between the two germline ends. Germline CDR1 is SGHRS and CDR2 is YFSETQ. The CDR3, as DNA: TGCGCCAGCAGCCCGGAAGGGGATCAGCCCCAGCATTTT. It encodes CASSPEGDQPQHF.

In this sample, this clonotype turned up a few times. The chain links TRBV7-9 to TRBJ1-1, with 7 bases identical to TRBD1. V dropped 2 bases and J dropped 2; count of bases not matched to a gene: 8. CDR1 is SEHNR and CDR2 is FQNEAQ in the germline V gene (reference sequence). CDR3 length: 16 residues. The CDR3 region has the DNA TGTGCCAGCAGCTTACCGAGACAGGGTGAAAACACTGAAGCTTTCTTT. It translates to CASSLPRQGENTEAFF.

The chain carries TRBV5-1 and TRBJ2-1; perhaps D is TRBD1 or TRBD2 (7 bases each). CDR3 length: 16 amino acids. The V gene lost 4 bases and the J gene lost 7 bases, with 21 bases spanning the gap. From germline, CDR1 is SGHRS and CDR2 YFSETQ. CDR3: CASSHPGGDAGNEQFF. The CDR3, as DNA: TGCGCCAGCAGCCACCCAGGGGGGGATGCCGGGAATGAGCAGTTCTTC.

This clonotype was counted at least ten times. The CDR3 DNA sequence: TGTGCCAGCAGCGCCCGGGACAGGGTCTATGGCTACACCTTC. Residues: CASSARDRVYGYTF. The chain recombines TRBV12-3 or TRBV12-4 with TRBJ1-2; 9 bases map to TRBD1. The ends lost 6 bases at V and 4 bases at J; junction bases unmatched: 6. The CDR3 has 14 amino acids.

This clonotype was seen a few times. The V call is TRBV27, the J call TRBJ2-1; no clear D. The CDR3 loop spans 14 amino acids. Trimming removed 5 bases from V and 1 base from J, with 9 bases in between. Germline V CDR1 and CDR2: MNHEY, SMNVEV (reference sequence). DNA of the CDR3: TGTGCCAGCAGTGTAGTCGGGTCCTACAATGAGCAGTTCTTC. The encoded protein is CASSVVGSYNEQFF.

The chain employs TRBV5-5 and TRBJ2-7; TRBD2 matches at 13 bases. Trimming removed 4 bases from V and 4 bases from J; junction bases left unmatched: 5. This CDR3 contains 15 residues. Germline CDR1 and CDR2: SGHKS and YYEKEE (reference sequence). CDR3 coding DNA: TGTGCCAGCAGCGACGGACTAGCGGGAGTGTACGAGCAGTACTTC. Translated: CASSDGLAGVYEQYF.

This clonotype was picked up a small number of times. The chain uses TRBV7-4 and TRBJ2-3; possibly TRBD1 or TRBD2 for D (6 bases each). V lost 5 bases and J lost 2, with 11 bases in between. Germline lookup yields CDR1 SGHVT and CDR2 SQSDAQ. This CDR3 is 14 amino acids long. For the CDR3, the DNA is TGTGCCAGCAGCGGGGGGCTGGACACAGATACGCAGTATTTT. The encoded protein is CASSGGLDTDTQYF.

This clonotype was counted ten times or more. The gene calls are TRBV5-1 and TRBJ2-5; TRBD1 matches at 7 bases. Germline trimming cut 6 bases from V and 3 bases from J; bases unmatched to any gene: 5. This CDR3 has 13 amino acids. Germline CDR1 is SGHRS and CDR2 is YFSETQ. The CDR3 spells CASTSGTEETQYF. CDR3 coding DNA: TGCGCCAGCACCTCCGGGACAGAAGAGACCCAGTACTTC.